This T cell receptor (beta chain) was recorded in a study of Ad26.COV2.S vaccination and SARS-CoV-2 variants. Study information: The vaccine Ad26.COV2.S was put into the muscle once, or twice with 56 days between.

Treatment denoted: around 19 received Ad26.COV2.S at low or high dose, single or two shots; several received placebo; per-sample allocation not given. Sampling happened 63 days after the first vaccine or placebo injection. There are a few counts of this clone. The assay was immunoSEQ multiplex PCR, and TCRdb's table has in-frame clones only and misses some. The repertoire consists of about 350,000 clones, with over 75% occurring once and the leading ten covering about 3.4%. Germline loops: CDR1 MGHRA, CDR2 YSYEKL. Trimming took 1 base from V and 4 from J, leaving 19 bases between them. This CDR3 spans 18 amino acids.

The chain uses TRBV4-1 and TRBJ2-2; D may be TRBD1 or TRBD2 (5 bases each). The input for sequencing was peripheral blood, taken in a trial of Ad26.COV2.S vaccine versus placebo. This TCR came from a person between 18 and 60 years old who received the Ad26.COV2.S COVID-19 vaccine or a placebo. CDR3 protein: CASSQGIVFGAGTGELFF. The DNA for the CDR3 is TGCGCCAGCAGCCAAGGGATTGTATTTGGGGCGGGCACCGGGGAGCTGTTTTTT.